This T cell receptor (beta chain) was identified during a study of identical twins. This clonotype was counted only a few times. The antigen remains unidentified. One entry per CDR3 protein results from TCRdb running MiXCR on the 5' RACE reads. The sample includes more than 600,000 distinct CDR3 sequences, about 20% of them seen just once. General study findings and limits: Cross-sectional statistical analysis, not tracking of the same donors, underpinned the conclusions.

The sample was also linked to a second study, of T cells expressing NK-cell markers.

This receptor was identified in a woman under 30 in good health. Sequencing input: PBMCs.

DNA for the CDR3: TGCAGTGCTGGGGACCCCCGGGGTATCACTGAAGCTTTCTTT. Translation gives CSAGDPRGITEAFF. The V gene is TRBV20-1, the J gene TRBJ1-1, with a possible D match to TRBD1 (5 bases). The ends were cut back, 5 bases at V and 4 bases at J, with 17 bases in the middle. This CDR3 spans 14 amino acids. Germline-derived CDR1 and CDR2 are DFQATT and SNEGSKA (reference sequence).